The 32 T cell receptor beta chains given below trace back to one sample, sequenced in a study of cytomegalovirus exposure and HLA in healthy donors. Both 60 Vbeta primers and 13 Jbeta primers went into the PCR. Repertoires were generated with immunoSEQ multiplex PCR, while TCRdb's copy carries only in-frame clones and drops some. The sample comprises 150,000 or so clones, about 70% of which are singletons, and 3.1% rests with the top ten. Material: PBMCs. These receptors were collected from a male donor in good health and CMV-seronegative.

The V and J genes are TRBV27 and TRBJ1-5, with D possibly matching TRBD1 (6 bases). V was cut by 7 bases and J by 1 base, with 11 bases left in between. The V gene's germline CDR1 is MNHEY and CDR2 SMNVEV (reference sequence). The CDR3 is 14 amino acids. This chain's CDR3 is CASTKTGSNQPQHF. In nucleotides, the CDR3 is TGTGCCAGCACTAAAACAGGGAGCAATCAGCCCCAGCATTTT.

The rearrangement links TRBV7-5 to TRBJ2-1; the table's D gene call, TRBD2, was not cross checked with the DNA. TRBV7-5 is a known pseudogene. CDR3 length: 19 amino acids. The CDR3, as DNA: TGTGTCAGAAGCCCATCGGGACTAGCGGGAGGACGGCCCTACAATGAGCAGTTCTTC. Translation gives CVRSPSGLAGGRPYNEQFF.

This rearrangement joins TRBV7-8 to TRBJ2-7, with TRBD2 matching over 11 bases. With V trimmed by 4 bases and J by 0 bases, 5 bases remained unmatched. The CDR3 is made up of 16 amino acids. The V gene's germline CDR1 is SGHVS and CDR2 FQNEAQ. The CDR3 protein is CASSSPTSGSSYEQYF. The CDR3 DNA follows: TGTGCCAGCAGCTCTCCTACTAGCGGGAGCTCCTACGAGCAGTACTTC.

The chain is built from TRBV29-1 and TRBJ1-2; D not certain. The germline V gene has CDR1 SQVTM and CDR2 ANQGSEA. V was cut by 6 bases and J by 6 bases, with 11 bases left in between. CDR3 length: 11 amino acids. In DNA form, the CDR3 reads TGCAGCGTAACGGGTCGGAATGGCTACACCTTC. Encoded protein: CSVTGRNGYTF.

The chain is built from TRBV5-4 and TRBJ2-7; 7 bases map to TRBD1. CDR1 is SGHNT, CDR2 YYREEE, per germline (reference sequence). The CDR3 is made up of 14 amino acids. J gave up 2 bases and V 4 bases, and 6 bases lay outside the gene matches. CDR3 residues: CASSPPGQPYEQYF. The CDR3 DNA sequence: TGTGCCAGCAGCCCACCGGGACAGCCCTACGAGCAGTACTTC.

DNA for the CDR3: TGTGCCAGTAGTCCTCGGACAGGGGGCTTCGACGAGCAGTACTTC. This codes for CASSPRTGGFDEQYF. The rearrangement links TRBV19 to TRBJ2-7; 11 positions agree with TRBD1. V gave up 5 bases and J gave up 5 bases; unmatched junction bases: 8. The germline V gene has CDR1 LNHDA and CDR2 SQIVND (reference sequence). The CDR3 runs to 15 residues. Complete variable domain (other parts from reference TRBV19 and TRBJ2-7): DGGITQSPKYLFRKEGQNVTLSCEQNLNHDAMYWYRQDPGQGLRLIYYSQIVNDFQKGDIAEGYSVSREKKESFPLTVTSAQKNPTAFYLCASSPRTGGFDEQYFGPGTRLTVT.

V usage is TRBV5-1 and J usage is TRBJ1-2; 8 bases match TRBD1. CDR3 length: 16 residues. CDR1 and CDR2 (germline): SGHRS, YFSETQ. Trimming took 0 bases from V and 4 from J; bases not matched to a gene: 8. Here the CDR3 DNA reads TGCGCCAGCAGCTTGGCCGGACAGGGAGGTTCCTATGGCTACACCTTC. Residues: CASSLAGQGGSYGYTF.

The J gene is TRBJ2-7, the V gene TRBV28; D possibly corresponds to TRBD1 (6 bases). The V gene lost 5 bases and the J gene lost 2 bases, with 16 bases spanning the gap. CDR3 length: 15 amino acids. Per germline, CDR1 MDHEN and CDR2 SYDVKM. CDR3 coding DNA: TGTGCCAGCAGTATCAGACAGGATTCACCCTACGAGCAGTACTTC. It is translated as CASSIRQDSPYEQYF.

V is TRBV28 and J is TRBJ1-1, with 7 bases fitting TRBD1. The V segment lost 5 bases and the J segment 1 base; nucleotides outside the gene matches: 7. Per germline, CDR1 MDHEN and CDR2 SYDVKM. This CDR3 region has 15 residues. The CDR3 is CASSLPNRGNTEAFF. CDR3 sequence (DNA): TGTGCCAGCAGTCTACCCAACAGGGGGAACACTGAAGCTTTCTTT. The whole variable domain, filled in from reference TRBV28 and TRBJ1-1, reads DVKVTQSSRYLVKRTGEKVFLECVQDMDHENMFWYRQDPGLGLRLIYFSYDVKMKEKGDIPEGYSVSREKKERFSLILESASTNQTSMYLCASSLPNRGNTEAFFGQGTRLTVV.

This chain joins TRBV4-2 and TRBJ1-1, with TRBD1 as a possible D gene (5 bases). The germline CDR1 and CDR2 sequences are LGHNA and YNFKEQ. The ends were cut back, 4 bases at V and 6 bases at J, with 12 bases in the middle. The CDR3 contains 13 residues. In nucleotides, the CDR3 is TGTGCCAGCAGCCCGAACAGGCCCCCTGAAGCTTTCTTT. Translating gives CASSPNRPPEAFF.

The chain recombines TRBV2 with TRBJ2-6; a possible D gene is TRBD1 (5 bases). Germline loops: CDR1 SNHLY, CDR2 FYNNEI. CDR3 size: 15 residues. The V end was cut by 5 bases, the J end by 2 bases, with 10 bases between. CDR3 nucleotide sequence: TGTGCCAGCAGTCAGGGTAGTGCTGGGGCCAACGTCCTGACTTTC. Protein: CASSQGSAGANVLTF.

This chain links TRBV30 with TRBJ2-5, with TRBD2 matching 8 bases. This CDR3 has 13 residues. The germline gives CDR1 GTSNPN, CDR2 SVGIG (reference sequence). V shed 4 bases and J 3 bases; nucleotides not matched to a gene: 4. CDR3 nucleotide sequence: TGTGCCTGGACCGGGACTAGGGAAGAGACCCAGTACTTC. This translates into CAWTGTREETQYF.

The genes are TRBV18 and TRBJ1-1; D gene uncertain. The V gene's germline CDR1 is KGHSH and CDR2 LQKENI. V lost 3 bases and J lost 6, with 23 bases in between. CDR3 length: 17 amino acids. The chain's CDR3 is CASSPTERGSRRPEAFF. CDR3 DNA sequence: TGTGCCAGCTCACCGACGGAGAGAGGGTCCAGGAGGCCTGAAGCTTTCTTT.

V and J are TRBV5-1 and TRBJ1-6; weak D call: TRBD1 (5 bases). There are 16 residues in the CDR3. V was clipped by 4 bases and J by 0 bases, with 11 bases between them. Germline V gene sequence: CDR1 SGHRS, CDR2 YFSETQ. This chain's CDR3 is CASSPTGSSYNSPLHF. In DNA, the CDR3 is TGCGCCAGCAGCCCAACAGGAAGCTCCTATAATTCACCCCTCCACTTT.

This clone was detected a few times. The V gene is TRBV6-5, the J gene TRBJ1-5; 9 positions agree with TRBD1. This CDR3 spans 14 amino acids. Germline lookup yields CDR1 MNHEY and CDR2 SVGAGI. J was trimmed by 5 bases and V by 2 bases; bases with no gene match: 1. CDR3: CASSYGQGYQPQHF. CDR3 DNA sequence: TGTGCCAGCAGTTACGGACAGGGGTATCAGCCCCAGCATTTT.

The DNA of the CDR3 is TGTGCCAGCAGCTCTCCCAGGGCATTTTACAATGAGCAGTTCTTC. Translation: CASSSPRAFYNEQFF. The rearrangement joins TRBV7-9 to TRBJ2-1; possible D gene TRBD1, 5 bases. The CDR3 is 15 residues long. Trimming removed 4 bases at V and 4 bases at J, with 14 bases between. Per the germline V gene, CDR1 is SEHNR and CDR2 is FQNEAQ (reference sequence).

This clone showed up just once. This sequence joins TRBV27 and TRBJ2-1, with 8 bases matching TRBD2. Per germline, CDR1 MNHEY and CDR2 SMNVEV (reference sequence). This CDR3 region has 15 residues. V lost 6 bases to trimming and J lost 2 bases; unmatched junction nucleotides: 6. As DNA, the CDR3 is TGTGCCAGCAGCAGTAGCGGGAACCCCTACAATGAGCAGTTCTTC. The encoded protein is CASSSSGNPYNEQFF.

The rearrangement joins TRBV28 to TRBJ2-3; 9 positions match TRBD2. V lost 3 bases, J lost 3 bases, and 4 bases stayed unmatched. The CDR3 is 15 amino acids. CDR1 and CDR2 (germline): MDHEN, SYDVKM. CDR3: CASSFWTSATDTQYF. In nucleotides, the CDR3 is TGTGCCAGCAGTTTCTGGACTAGCGCTACAGATACGCAGTATTTT. Based on the CDR3 plus reference TRBV28 and TRBJ2-3, the full variable domain is DVKVTQSSRYLVKRTGEKVFLECVQDMDHENMFWYRQDPGLGLRLIYFSYDVKMKEKGDIPEGYSVSREKKERFSLILESASTNQTSMYLCASSFWTSATDTQYFGPGTRLTVL.

The V call is TRBV2, the J call TRBJ2-3; TRBD2 is a possible D gene (6 bases). V was cut by 5 bases and J by 0 bases, with 15 bases left in between. The CDR3 runs 16 residues. In germline, CDR1 is SNHLY, CDR2 FYNNEI. The CDR3 DNA is TGTGCCAGCAGTCTTTGGGGGACTTTGAGCACAGATACGCAGTATTTT. Translated: CASSLWGTLSTDTQYF.

The V gene is TRBV7-9, the J gene TRBJ1-5; 9 nucleotides agree with TRBD1. This CDR3 has 18 amino acids. V shed 5 bases, J shed 2 bases, and the junction held 13 bases outside the gene matches. Germline loops: CDR1 SEHNR, CDR2 FQNEAQ (reference sequence). The CDR3: CASSGTGGSKEGNQPQHF. CDR3 DNA sequence: TGTGCCAGCAGCGGAACAGGGGGCTCGAAAGAAGGCAATCAGCCCCAGCATTTT.

This rearrangement joins TRBV19 to TRBJ1-5, with a possible D match to TRBD1 (5 bases). Trimming cost V 7 bases and J 0 bases, with 13 bases left between them. The CDR3 length is 15 residues. In germline, CDR1 is LNHDA, CDR2 SQIVND (reference sequence). This CDR3 is CASMTLGGSNQPQHF. In nucleotides, the CDR3 is TGTGCCAGTATGACCCTCGGGGGTAGCAATCAGCCCCAGCATTTT.

V is TRBV10-3 and J is TRBJ1-5; tentatively, D is TRBD1 (6 bases). Per germline, CDR1 ENHRY and CDR2 SYGVKD. The CDR3 contains 14 residues. V dropped 0 bases and J dropped 6 bases, with 9 bases sitting between them. The CDR3 DNA follows: TGTGCCATCAGTGAGTCCGGGGGGCCTCAGCCCCAGCATTTT. Translation: CAISESGGPQPQHF.

This clone came up a few times. V is TRBV25-1 and J is TRBJ1-4; D unresolved. The length of the CDR3 is 13 residues. Germline-derived CDR1 and CDR2 are MGHDK and SYGVNS. The germline V and J ends were trimmed by 1 base and 8 bases, with 8 bases remaining between them. The CDR3 reads CASSEFGWEKLFF. The DNA of the CDR3 is TGTGCCAGCAGTGAATTCGGGTGGGAAAAACTGTTTTTT.

CDR3 bases: TGTGCCAGCACCTCGACAGGGGCCGTGGAAAAACTGTTTTTT. Translating it yields CASTSTGAVEKLFF. This chain uses TRBV5-5 with TRBJ1-4; 8 bases are shared with TRBD1. CDR1 and CDR2 (germline): SGHKS, YYEKEE (reference sequence). The CDR3 consists of 14 residues. Unmatched junction bases numbered 9, after V lost 6 bases and J lost 8 bases.

The V gene is TRBV30, the J gene TRBJ2-3; 10 bases are shared with TRBD2. This CDR3 is built from 17 residues. CDR1 and CDR2 (germline): GTSNPN, SVGIG (reference sequence). With 0 bases clipped from V and 0 bases from J, the junction kept 6 bases outside the gene matches. The CDR3 region has the DNA TGTGCCTGGAGTGTTAGCGGGAGGTGGCCTAGCACAGATACGCAGTATTTT. This encodes CAWSVSGRWPSTDTQYF.

The chain is built from TRBV7-3 and TRBJ2-5, with TRBD2 matching over 8 bases. The germline V gene encodes CDR1 SGHTA and CDR2 FQGTGA. There are 15 residues in the CDR3. J was trimmed by 5 bases and V by 0 bases; bases with no gene match: 5. The CDR3, as DNA: TGTGCCAGCAGCTTAACGAGGGGACTAGGGGAGACCCAGTACTTC. Translated: CASSLTRGLGETQYF.

A note on this clone: Germline is not matched at one junction end, which may reflect a read error. The chain recombines TRBV7-9 with TRBJ2-5; D possibly uses TRBD1 or TRBD2 (6 bases each). CDR1 SEHNR and CDR2 FQNEAQ come from the germline V gene (reference sequence). The CDR3 is made up of 16 amino acids. The CDR3 loop reads CSSSLGGTPYQETQYF. CDR3 DNA sequence: TGTTCCAGCAGCTTAGGGGGGACACCGTACCAAGAGACCCAGTACTTC.

This clone was seen only a few times. Written as DNA, the CDR3 is TGTGCCTGGAGTTCCGTCAATGAGCAGTTCTTC. Residues: CAWSSVNEQFF. The rearrangement uses TRBV30 and TRBJ2-1; no reliable D call. This CDR3 spans 11 amino acids. V was clipped by 2 bases and J by 6 bases, with 5 bases between them. Per the germline V gene, CDR1 is GTSNPN and CDR2 is SVGIG (reference sequence).

This clone was detected only once. The chain combines TRBV28 with TRBJ2-5; 8 positions match TRBD1. Germline loops: CDR1 MDHEN, CDR2 SYDVKM. The trim removed 7 bases at V and 5 bases at J, leaving 12 bases unmatched. CDR3 length: 15 residues. CDR3 in DNA: TGTGCCAGCACCCCCAGGGGGCGAGCGAGTGAGACCCAGTACTTC. This codes for CASTPRGRASETQYF.

CDR3 in DNA: TGTGCCAGTAGAGCTAGCGGGGGGGGTCAAGAGACCCAGTACTTC. Encoded protein: CASRASGGGQETQYF. This chain links TRBV19 with TRBJ2-5; 12 positions match TRBD2. With V trimmed by 6 bases and J by 2 bases, 4 bases remained unmatched. Germline CDR1 reads LNHDA; CDR2 reads SQIVND (reference sequence). This CDR3 has 15 amino acids.

V is TRBV5-1 and J is TRBJ1-6; D remains ambiguous. Germline V CDR1 and CDR2: SGHRS, YFSETQ. The CDR3 contains 17 residues. V dropped 3 bases and J dropped 0 bases, with 13 bases sitting between them. This CDR3 reads CASSSPGGSSYNSPLHF. In DNA, the CDR3 is TGCGCCAGCAGCTCCCCGGGTGGGAGCTCCTATAATTCACCCCTCCACTTT.

The chain carries TRBV10-2 and TRBJ2-2; TRBD1 matches 7 bases. Germline V gene sequence: CDR1 WSHSY, CDR2 SAAADI. CDR3 length: 15 residues. V lost 10 bases, J lost 0 bases, and 8 bases stayed unmatched. CDR3 amino acids: CATLIDRANTGELFF. The CDR3 nucleotides are TGCGCCACCCTGATCGACAGGGCGAACACCGGGGAGCTGTTTTTT.